This T cell receptor beta chain originates from a study of cytomegalovirus exposure and HLA in healthy donors. About the research overall: Later analysis reported that the roughly 120 validation repertoires shared the platform of the approximately 620 first-cohort repertoires. Study-level findings and limits: The listing of some 170 TCR beta chains classed them as cytomegalovirus-associated.

Germline V CDR1 and CDR2: SGHTS, YDEGEE. V lost 4 bases and J lost 0, with 14 bases in between. This CDR3 is 16 amino acids long. This clone occurred a few times. Its antigen is not identified. Generated by immunoSEQ multiplex PCR, the TCRdb table keeps only in-frame clones and is missing some. Among over 250,000 clones listed, 80% to 90% were seen once. These donors were members of the approximately 120-subject validation cohort, a group separate from the approximately 620-subject first cohort. The sample consisted of PBMCs. The rearrangement joins TRBV5-8 to TRBJ1-5, with D maybe TRBD1 (6 bases). This TCR derives from a woman between 18 and 29 years old in good health and CMV-seronegative. The CDR3 DNA follows: TGTGCCAGCAGCCTAAGACAGGCCCTTAGCAATCAGCCCCAGCATTTT. Translating it yields CASSLRQALSNQPQHF.